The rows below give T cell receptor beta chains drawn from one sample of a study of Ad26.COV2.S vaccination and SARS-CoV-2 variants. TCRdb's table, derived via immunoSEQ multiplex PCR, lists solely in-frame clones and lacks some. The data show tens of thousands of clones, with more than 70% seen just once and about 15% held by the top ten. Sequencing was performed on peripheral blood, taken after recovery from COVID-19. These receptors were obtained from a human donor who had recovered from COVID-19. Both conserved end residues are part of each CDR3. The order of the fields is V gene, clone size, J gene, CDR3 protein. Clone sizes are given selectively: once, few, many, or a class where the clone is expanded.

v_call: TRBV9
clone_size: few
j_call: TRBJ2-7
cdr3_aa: CASSVVDSGSAYEQYF

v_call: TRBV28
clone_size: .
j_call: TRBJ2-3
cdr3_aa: CASSFVRVRPDTQYF

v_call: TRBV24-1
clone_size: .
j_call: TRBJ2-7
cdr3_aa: CATSQGATYEQYF

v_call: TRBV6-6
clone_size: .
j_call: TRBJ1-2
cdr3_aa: CASSYWGGTGYTF

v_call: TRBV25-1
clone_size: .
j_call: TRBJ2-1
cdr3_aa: CASSVLVGGDEQFF

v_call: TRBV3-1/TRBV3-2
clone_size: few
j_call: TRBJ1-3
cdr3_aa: CASKGGSGNTIYF

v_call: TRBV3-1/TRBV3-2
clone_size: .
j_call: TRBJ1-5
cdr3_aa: CASSQGRDQPQHF

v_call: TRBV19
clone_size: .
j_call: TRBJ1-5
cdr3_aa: CASSTFTGALNQPQHF

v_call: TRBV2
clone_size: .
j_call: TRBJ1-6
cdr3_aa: CASSDLGTVKNSPLHF

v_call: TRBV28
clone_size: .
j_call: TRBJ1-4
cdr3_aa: CASSYLGGTGFLKLFF

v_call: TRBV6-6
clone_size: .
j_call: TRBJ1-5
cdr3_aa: CASSRGLGGYSNQPQHF

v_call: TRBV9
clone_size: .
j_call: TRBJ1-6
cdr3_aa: CASSMGGTGLSSPLHF

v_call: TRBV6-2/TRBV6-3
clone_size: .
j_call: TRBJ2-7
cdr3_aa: CASSYSWGHEQYF

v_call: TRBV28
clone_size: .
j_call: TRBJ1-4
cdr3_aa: CASSFAGAREKLFF

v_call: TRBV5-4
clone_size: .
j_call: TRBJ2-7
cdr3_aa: CASSQREGGSYEQYF

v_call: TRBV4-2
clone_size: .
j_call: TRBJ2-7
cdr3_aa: CASSQDPYEQYF

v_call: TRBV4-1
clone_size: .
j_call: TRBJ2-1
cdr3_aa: CASSLGLAGGGNEQFF

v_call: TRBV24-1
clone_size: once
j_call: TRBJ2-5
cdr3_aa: CATSPAGDVKTQYF

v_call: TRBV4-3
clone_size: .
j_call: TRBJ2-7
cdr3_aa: CASSQDNGQGSSEQYF